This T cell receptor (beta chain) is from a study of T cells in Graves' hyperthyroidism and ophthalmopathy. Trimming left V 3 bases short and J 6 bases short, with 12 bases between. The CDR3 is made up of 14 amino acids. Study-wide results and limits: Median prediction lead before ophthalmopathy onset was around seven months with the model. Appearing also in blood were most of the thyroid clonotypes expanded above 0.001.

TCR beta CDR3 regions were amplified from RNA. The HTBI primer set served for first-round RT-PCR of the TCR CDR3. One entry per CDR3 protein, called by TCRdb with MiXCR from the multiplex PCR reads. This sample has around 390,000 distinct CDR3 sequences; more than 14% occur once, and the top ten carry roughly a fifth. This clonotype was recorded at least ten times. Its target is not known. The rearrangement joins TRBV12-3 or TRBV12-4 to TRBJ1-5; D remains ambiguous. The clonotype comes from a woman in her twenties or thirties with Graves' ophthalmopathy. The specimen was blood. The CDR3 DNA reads TGTGCCAGCAGTTTTACATCCTCGGCTCAGCCCCAGCATTTT. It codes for CASSFTSSAQPQHF.